These 16 T cell receptor beta chains came from one sample sequenced in a study of blood T cells in healthy people across ages. A second about 6 to 12 cycle PCR used barcoded and J-beta primers. TCRdb reanalysed the 5' RACE reads using MiXCR and keeps one entry per CDR3 protein. Here the sample spans fewer than 700,000 distinct CDR3 sequences, less than 45% being singletons. Input material: blood. The origin of the receptors is a man older than 75 in good health.

This clonotype has a handful of counts. V usage is TRBV6-1 and J usage is TRBJ2-3; 9 bases map to TRBD1. CDR1 and CDR2 from the germline V gene are MNHNS and SASEGT. This CDR3 is built from 15 residues. Losses at the gene ends were 8 bases for V and 1 base for J; bases not matched to a gene: 7. This chain's CDR3 is CASSKDRGGTDTQYF. The CDR3 nucleotides are TGTGCCAGCTCGAAGGACAGGGGAGGCACAGATACGCAGTATTTT.

V usage is TRBV3-1 and J usage is TRBJ1-5; D uncertain. The CDR3 extends over 13 amino acids. Germline V lookup: CDR1 LGHDT, CDR2 YNNKEL (reference sequence). Trimming removed 4 bases at V and 10 bases at J, with 14 bases between. The CDR3 DNA is TGTGCCAGCAGCCCCGAACCTAGCGCACCCCAGCATTTT. This sequence encodes CASSPEPSAPQHF.

A few counts support this clonotype. The chain recombines TRBV20-1 with TRBJ2-1, with D possibly TRBD2 on 7 matching bases. The germline gives CDR1 DFQATT, CDR2 SNEGSKA (reference sequence). V was pared by 3 bases and J by 0 bases, with 18 bases between. The CDR3 covers 17 residues. CDR3 residues: CSASPRTRGGSYNEQFF. The DNA for the CDR3 is TGCAGTGCTAGCCCCAGGACTAGGGGGGGCTCCTACAATGAGCAGTTCTTC.

This clonotype occurred a few times. The rearrangement joins TRBV20-1 to TRBJ2-7; maybe TRBD1 (7 bases). The germline V gene has CDR1 DFQATT and CDR2 SNEGSKA (reference sequence). V gave up 6 bases and J gave up 2 bases, with 14 bases separating them. The CDR3 has 13 residues. CDR3 DNA: TGCAGTGCCGGGGGACAGACCGCCTACGAGCAGTACTTC. Translation gives CSAGGQTAYEQYF.

This clonotype was counted a few times. The chain links TRBV18 to TRBJ2-7; the D gene is possibly TRBD1 (6 bases). Germline V gene sequence: CDR1 KGHSH, CDR2 LQKENI. The CDR3 runs to 14 residues. Trimming took off 3 bases at V and 3 bases at J, with 12 bases between the two ends. The CDR3 DNA reads TGTGCCAGCTCACCGGAACAGGGAAACTACGAGCAGTACTTC. Translated: CASSPEQGNYEQYF.

This chain uses TRBV7-7 with TRBJ2-5, with D unclear. The DNA end is more similar to TRBJ2-7, so the J call may be wrong. The length of the CDR3 is 13 residues. Germline V gene lookup returns CDR1 SSHAT and CDR2 FNYEAQ (reference sequence). The CDR3 is CASSLDPSSEQYF. The CDR3 region has the DNA TGTGCCAGCAGCTTAGACCCTAGTTCCGAGCAGTACTTC.

This clonotype was seen a handful of times. V and J are TRBV12-3 or TRBV12-4 and TRBJ2-3; 8 bases match TRBD2. V dropped 2 bases and J dropped 0; count of bases not matched to a gene: 7. This CDR3 contains 17 residues. CDR3 DNA: TGTGCCAGCAGTTTACCCCTGGTAGCGGGAAGCACAGATACGCAGTATTTT. The encoded protein is CASSLPLVAGSTDTQYF.

A few counts support this clonotype. V usage is TRBV6-5 and J usage is TRBJ2-7, with 8 bases matching TRBD2. The CDR3 is 13 amino acids. J gave up 4 bases and V 7 bases, and 6 bases lay outside the gene matches. Germline CDR1 reads MNHEY; CDR2 reads SVGAGI. CDR3 nucleotides: TGTGCCAGCAAGGGCAGCGGGAGTTACGAGCAGTACTTC. The encoded protein is CASKGSGSYEQYF.

This clonotype has just a few counts. V and J are TRBV27 and TRBJ2-4; 12 nucleotides align to TRBD2. With V trimmed by 8 bases and J by 13 bases, 12 bases remained unmatched. The CDR3 totals 14 residues. Germline V gene sequence: CDR1 MNHEY, CDR2 SMNVEV (reference sequence). In nucleotides, the CDR3 is TGTGCCAGCGCGTCAGATAGACTAGCGGGAGAGCAGTACTTC. This codes for CASASDRLAGEQYF.

Concerning this clonotype itself: Germline is not matched at one junction end, which may reflect a read error. This chain uses TRBV28 with TRBJ1-6; D is uncertain. The CDR3 is made up of 16 amino acids. Germline V CDR1 and CDR2: MDHEN, SYDVKM. The CDR3 here is CASSLHSNSYNSLLHF. The CDR3 nucleotides read TGTGCCAGCAGTTTACACAGCAACTCCTATAATTCACTCCTCCACTTT.

Notes on this clonotype: It may be a read error: a sequence one base away is much more abundant. The chain has TRBV4-3 and TRBJ2-7, with TRBD1 matching over 8 bases. CDR1 and CDR2 from the germline V gene are LGHNA and YSLEER. The CDR3 contains 18 residues. The chain's CDR3 is CASGQERGRGDRSYEQYF. As DNA, the CDR3 is TGCGCCAGCGGCCAAGAAAGGGGAAGGGGGGACAGGTCCTACGAGCAGTACTTC.

J is TRBJ1-4 and V is TRBV5-1; TRBD1 matches at 7 bases. Trimming cost V 3 bases and J 7 bases; bases outside gene matches: 9. The CDR3 is made up of 15 amino acids. The germline gives CDR1 SGHRS, CDR2 YFSETQ. In DNA, the CDR3 is TGCGCCAGCAGCTCATCCGGGACAGTCCGTGAAAAACTGTTTTTT. Its protein is CASSSSGTVREKLFF. Variable domain in full (rest from reference TRBV5-1 and TRBJ1-4): KAGVTQTPRYLIKTRGQQVTLSCSPISGHRSVSWYQQTPGQGLQFLFEYFSETQRNKGNFPGRFSGRQFSNSRSEMNVSTLELGDSALYLCASSSSGTVREKLFFGSGTQLSVL.

CDR3: CSVSEAPSGNTEAFF. DNA for the CDR3: TGCAGCGTTTCAGAGGCCCCAAGTGGGAACACTGAAGCTTTCTTT. The chain recombines TRBV29-1 with TRBJ1-1; D call uncertain. CDR1 is SQVTM and CDR2 is ANQGSEA in the germline V gene. Between the trimmed V and J ends, which lost 5 bases and 1 base, there was a span of 17 bases. This CDR3 comprises 15 residues.

This clonotype was observed a handful of times. The rearrangement joins TRBV20-1 to TRBJ2-3; TRBD2 matches at 9 bases. This CDR3 is built from 16 residues. Germline CDR1 DFQATT, CDR2 SNEGSKA (reference sequence). V shed 0 bases and J 5 bases; nucleotides not matched to a gene: 9. This CDR3 reads CSARDLKREVGDTQYF. The DNA for the CDR3 is TGCAGTGCTAGAGATCTCAAGCGGGAGGTGGGAGATACGCAGTATTTT.

The CDR3 nucleotides read TGTGCCAGCAGTTCCGGGACTAGCGGGGGTAGTACGCAGTATTTT. Translation gives CASSSGTSGGSTQYF. This chain uses TRBV6-5 with TRBJ2-3; 14 bases are shared with TRBD2. With V trimmed by 4 bases and J by 8 bases, 5 bases remained unmatched. This CDR3 has 15 residues. Germline lookup yields CDR1 MNHEY and CDR2 SVGAGI.

The sample holds many counts of this clonotype. This chain links TRBV29-1 with TRBJ2-7; D perhaps matches TRBD1 (5 bases). Trimming shortened V by 4 bases and J by 4 bases, and 11 bases separated the two germline ends. Germline V gene lookup returns CDR1 SQVTM and CDR2 ANQGSEA. There are 12 residues in the CDR3. CDR3 sequence reads: CSVAVGQYEQYF. CDR3 sequence (DNA): TGCAGCGTTGCGGTGGGGCAGTACGAGCAGTACTTC.